This T cell receptor (beta chain) was obtained from a study of T cell repertoires in cytomegalovirus infection. Overall study results and limits: Clonotypes of TCR beta that were HLA-C-restricted and CMV-specific dominated the ex vivo response. Individuals carrying CMV plus the relevant HLA were identified by cumulative frequency of public TCR beta families.

TCRdb reprocessed the reads via MiXCR and lists one record per CDR3 protein. The data contain under 70,000 distinct CDR3 sequences, roughly 34% of them singletons. About this clonotype: Its target is not known.

This CDR3 is built from 15 residues. CDR1 is DFQATT and CDR2 is SNEGSKA in the germline V gene (reference sequence). The V and J ends lost 2 bases and 2 bases, in that order; junction bases with no gene match: 2. The TCR sequence derives from a human donor in good health (CMV status not recorded). Some clones in this sample may be carry-over from other donors' samples. The chain has TRBV20-1 and TRBJ2-6, with 8 bases that match TRBD2. Input material: PBMCs, sequenced either directly or after in vitro stimulation (not recorded which). The CDR3 loop reads CSARRRGAGANVLTF. In DNA form, the CDR3 reads TGCAGTGCTAGACGGCGGGGGGCTGGGGCCAACGTCCTGACTTTC.